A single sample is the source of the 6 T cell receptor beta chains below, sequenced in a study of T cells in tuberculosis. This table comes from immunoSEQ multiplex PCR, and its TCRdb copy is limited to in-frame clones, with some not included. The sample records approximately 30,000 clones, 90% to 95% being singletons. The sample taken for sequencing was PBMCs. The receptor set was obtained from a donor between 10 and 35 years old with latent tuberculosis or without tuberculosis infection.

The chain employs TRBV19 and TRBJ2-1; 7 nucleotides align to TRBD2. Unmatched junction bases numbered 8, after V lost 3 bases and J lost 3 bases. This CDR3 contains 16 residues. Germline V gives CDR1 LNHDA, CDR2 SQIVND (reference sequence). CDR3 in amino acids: CASSMGGFSFYNEQFF. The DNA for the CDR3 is TGTGCCAGTAGTATGGGAGGGTTTAGTTTCTACAATGAGCAGTTCTTC.

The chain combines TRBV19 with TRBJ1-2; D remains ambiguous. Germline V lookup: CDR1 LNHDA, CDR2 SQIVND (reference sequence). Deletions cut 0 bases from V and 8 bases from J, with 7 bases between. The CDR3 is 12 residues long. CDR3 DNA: TGTGCCAGTAGTATAGAAGGAGGAGGCTACACCTTC. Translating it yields CASSIEGGGYTF.

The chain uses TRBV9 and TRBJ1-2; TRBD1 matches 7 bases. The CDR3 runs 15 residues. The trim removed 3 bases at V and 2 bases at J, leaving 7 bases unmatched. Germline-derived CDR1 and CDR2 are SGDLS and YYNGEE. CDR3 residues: CASSEALQGNYGYTF. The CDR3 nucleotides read TGTGCCAGCAGCGAGGCTTTACAGGGGAACTATGGCTACACCTTC.

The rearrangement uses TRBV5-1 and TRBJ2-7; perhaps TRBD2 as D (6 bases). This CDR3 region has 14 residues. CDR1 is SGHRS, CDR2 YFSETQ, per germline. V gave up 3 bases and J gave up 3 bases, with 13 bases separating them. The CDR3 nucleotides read TGCGCCAGCAGCTGGAGGACGGGAGACTACGAGCAGTACTTC. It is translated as CASSWRTGDYEQYF.

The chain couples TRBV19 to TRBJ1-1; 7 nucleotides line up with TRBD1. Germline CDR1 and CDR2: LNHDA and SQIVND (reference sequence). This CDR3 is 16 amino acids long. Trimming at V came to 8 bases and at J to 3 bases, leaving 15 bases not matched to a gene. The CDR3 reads CASGPDYRGLYTEAFF. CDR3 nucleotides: TGTGCCAGTGGGCCCGACTACAGGGGTTTGTACACTGAAGCTTTCTTT.

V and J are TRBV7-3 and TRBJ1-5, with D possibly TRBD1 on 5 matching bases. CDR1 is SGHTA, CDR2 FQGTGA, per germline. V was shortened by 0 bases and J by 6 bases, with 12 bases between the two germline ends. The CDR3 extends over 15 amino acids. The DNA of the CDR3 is TGTGCCAGCAGCTTAACGCGGGGGAGGCGTCAGCCCCAGCATTTT. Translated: CASSLTRGRRQPQHF.